This is a list of T cell receptor beta chains from one sample in a study of CD8 T cells in ankylosing spondylitis. Via MiXCR, TCRdb re-called the 5' RACE reads, giving one row per CDR3 protein. The table lists about 540,000 distinct CDR3 sequences, about 12% of them singletons. Sequencing was carried out using blood, either unsorted or a sorted T cell fraction (not recorded which). These receptors came from a male donor with ankylosing spondylitis. The CDR3 runs from the conserved cysteine through the conserved F or W. A D gene is named only where the DNA matches it firmly. Not all rows give a size; the values are once, few, many and, for expanded clones, a class.

J,D,V,size,CDR3,DNA
TRBJ2-3,TRBD2,TRBV12-3/TRBV12-4,.,CASTLAGVQYF,TGTGCCAGCACCCTAGCGGGAGTGCAGTATTTT
TRBJ2-1,.,TRBV9,many,CASSVMSGSSYNEQFF,TGTGCCAGCAGCGTAATGAGCGGAAGCTCCTACAATGAGCAGTTCTTC
TRBJ2-3,.,TRBV3-1,few,CASSQTRGQYF,TGTGCCAGCAGCCAAACACGGGGGCAGTATTTT
TRBJ2-7,TRBD2,TRBV20-1,.,CSARDVTSTYEQYF,TGCAGTGCTAGAGATGTGACTAGCACCTACGAGCAGTACTTC
TRBJ2-1,TRBD1,TRBV29-1,few,CSVESGTGGRNEQFF,TGCAGCGTTGAATCCGGGACAGGGGGCCGCAATGAGCAGTTCTTC
TRBJ2-5,.,TRBV20-1,few,CSARRDKGGETQYF,TGCAGTGCTAGGCGGGATAAGGGCGGAGAGACCCAGTACTTC
TRBJ1-5,.,TRBV15,.,CATSPLGGGGNQPQHF,TGTGCCACCAGCCCTTTAGGGGGTGGGGGCAATCAGCCCCAGCATTTT
TRBJ2-2,.,TRBV2,.,CASRGVGELFF,TGTGCCAGCAGGGGCGTCGGGGAGCTGTTTTTT
TRBJ2-1,.,TRBV6-1,few,CASSGTGAYNEQFF,TGTGCCAGCAGTGGGACTGGAGCCTACAATGAGCAGTTCTTC
TRBJ1-6,.,TRBV5-1,few,CASSLDAGYNSPLHF,TGCGCCAGCAGCTTGGATGCAGGGTATAATTCACCCCTCCACTTT
TRBJ1-4,.,TRBV6-2/TRBV6-3,.,CASSQPWDGVKELFF,TGTGCCAGCAGCCAACCCTGGGACGGAGTGAAGGAACTGTTTTTT
TRBJ2-1,TRBD2,TRBV10-2,.,CASSLTSANNEQFF,TGCGCCAGCAGCCTAACTAGCGCTAACAATGAGCAGTTCTTC
TRBJ1-1,.,TRBV12-3/TRBV12-4,many,CASSLSQGNTEAFF,TGTGCCAGCAGTTTATCCCAGGGGAACACTGAAGCTTTCTTT
TRBJ2-5,.,TRBV12-3/TRBV12-4,.,CASSPGGHETETQYF,TGTGCCAGCAGTCCGGGGGGACACGAAACAGAGACCCAGTACTTC
TRBJ2-1,.,TRBV7-9,.,CASSHARGRNNNEQFF,TGTGCCAGCAGTCATGCAAGGGGTAGGAACAACAATGAGCAGTTCTTC
TRBJ2-7,TRBD1,TRBV6-1,many,CASSIQGPNSYEQYF,TGTGCCAGCAGCATACAGGGGCCCAATTCCTACGAGCAGTACTTC
TRBJ1-3,TRBD1,TRBV10-3,few,CAISPTGDETGNTIYF,TGTGCCATCAGTCCAACAGGGGATGAAACTGGAAACACCATATATTTT
TRBJ1-1,.,TRBV13,.,CASSTPGNEAFF,TGTGCCAGCAGCACCCCGGGTAATGAAGCTTTCTTT
TRBJ2-2,TRBD1,TRBV5-8,many,CASRNIRRQGTTGELFF,TGTGCCAGCAGAAATATCCGGCGACAGGGCACAACCGGGGAGCTGTTTTTT
TRBJ2-3,.,TRBV5-1,.,CASSFATGTDTQYF,TGCGCCAGCAGCTTCGCCACTGGCACAGATACGCAGTATTTT
TRBJ2-1,TRBD2,TRBV27,few,CASKRTSGTGNGFF,TGTGCCAGCAAGAGGACTAGCGGGACTGGAAACGGGTTCTTC
TRBJ2-1,.,TRBV7-9,.,CASSPLYEQFF,TGTGCCAGCAGCCCTTTGTATGAGCAGTTCTTC
TRBJ2-1,TRBD2,TRBV2,many,CASSEAGRGDEQFF,TGTGCCAGCAGTGAAGCTGGGAGGGGCGATGAGCAGTTCTTC
TRBJ1-2,.,TRBV4-2,.,CASSQDTGRDYGYTF,TGTGCCAGCAGCCAAGATACAGGGAGGGACTATGGCTACACCTTC
TRBJ2-7,TRBD1,TRBV29-1,.,CSAGGGTGGYEQYF,TGCAGCGCCGGAGGCGGGACAGGGGGTTACGAGCAGTACTTC
TRBJ2-7,.,TRBV5-6,few,CASSAGPHYEQYF,TGTGCCAGCAGCGCGGGACCCCACTACGAGCAGTACTTC